The 24 T cell receptor beta chains listed next were all sequenced from one sample in a study of blood T cell repertoires in COVID-19. Assay: immunoSEQ multiplex PCR; the TCRdb copy retains only in-frame clones and omits some. The sample has some 120,000 clones, 70% to 90% seen once; the top ten hold over 3.5%. The sequenced sample was peripheral blood. Receptors were obtained from a woman aged 55-69 years with acute or convalescent COVID-19.

The CDR3 coding sequence is TGTGCCAGCAGCCCCCACGGGGAGCCCCAGCATTTT. Its translation: CASSPHGEPQHF. The chain combines TRBV7-6 with TRBJ1-5; D ambiguous. The CDR3 runs to 12 residues. The germline V gene encodes CDR1 SGHVS and CDR2 FNYEAQ. The V gene lost 5 bases and the J gene lost 8 bases, with 10 bases spanning the gap.

The sample holds one count of this clone. The genes are TRBV7-2 and TRBJ1-1, with unresolved D. Germline V gene lookup returns CDR1 SGHTA and CDR2 FQGNSA. The V end lost 0 bases, the J end lost 2 bases, and 13 bases lay between the germline ends. The CDR3 sequence is 16 residues long. The CDR3 is CASSLAGSAPNTEAFF. CDR3 sequence (DNA): TGTGCCAGCAGCTTAGCCGGGTCGGCACCCAACACTGAAGCTTTCTTT.

This clone appeared once. V usage is TRBV15 and J usage is TRBJ2-5, with 8 positions matching TRBD1. Germline V gene lookup returns CDR1 LNHNV and CDR2 YYDKDF (reference sequence). Trimming took 5 bases from V and 0 from J; bases not matched to a gene: 8. CDR3 length equals 16 residues. The CDR3 loop reads CATSLRTGTYQETQYF. DNA for the CDR3: TGTGCCACCAGCCTCCGGACAGGGACGTACCAAGAGACCCAGTACTTC.

J is TRBJ1-1 and V is TRBV20-1; no reliable D call. V was clipped by 3 bases and J by 11 bases, with 13 bases between them. CDR1 is DFQATT and CDR2 is SNEGSKA in the germline V gene (reference sequence). The length of the CDR3 is 11 residues. CDR3 residues: CSARRELRAFF. In DNA, the CDR3 is TGCAGTGCTAGGCGGGAGCTGCGGGCTTTCTTT.

The V gene is TRBV30, the J gene TRBJ2-2; 7 nucleotides line up with TRBD2. Germline lookup yields CDR1 GTSNPN and CDR2 SVGIG (reference sequence). Trimming removed 3 bases from V and 7 bases from J; junction bases left unmatched: 5. The CDR3 loop spans 13 amino acids. In DNA, the CDR3 is TGTGCCTGGAGAGGGAGGGGCCACGGGGAGCTGTTTTTT. Its translation: CAWRGRGHGELFF.

The chain couples TRBV7-9 to TRBJ2-3; 10 nucleotides match TRBD2. CDR1 is SEHNR, CDR2 FQNEAQ, per germline (reference sequence). Germline trimming cut 2 bases from V and 1 base from J; bases unmatched to any gene: 9. The CDR3 has 18 amino acids. The CDR3 DNA follows: TGTGCCAGCAGCTTATGGGGGTCCGGGACTAGCGGCACAGATACGCAGTATTTT. Translation gives CASSLWGSGTSGTDTQYF.

The chain carries TRBV4-1 and TRBJ1-4; no clear D gene. The CDR3 covers 13 residues. V dropped 4 bases and J dropped 7 bases, with 10 bases sitting between them. Germline CDR1 is MGHRA and CDR2 is YSYEKL. CDR3 protein: CASSRGVGEKLFF. The CDR3 DNA reads TGCGCCAGCAGCCGGGGAGTTGGTGAAAAACTGTTTTTT.

V usage is TRBV27 and J usage is TRBJ1-2, with 7 nucleotides matching TRBD1. Germline assignment: CDR1 MNHEY and CDR2 SMNVEV (reference sequence). CDR3 length equals 16 residues. Trimming took 5 bases from V and 1 from J; bases not matched to a gene: 10. The CDR3 loop reads CASSPITGVGNYGYTF. For the CDR3, the DNA is TGTGCCAGCAGTCCGATTACAGGGGTCGGTAACTATGGCTACACCTTC.

The chain is built from TRBV4-1 and TRBJ1-2, with a tentative D call TRBD1 (6 bases). The CDR3 totals 13 residues. Trimming removed 0 bases at V and 8 bases at J, with 10 bases between. CDR1 and CDR2 from the germline V gene are MGHRA and YSYEKL. The DNA for the CDR3 is TGCGCCAGCAGCCAAGAAGCAGGGGAGGGCTACACCTTC. This translates into CASSQEAGEGYTF.

The chain combines TRBV3-1 (or the pseudogene TRBV3-2) with TRBJ2-1; D is possibly TRBD2 (7 bases). V was clipped by 4 bases and J by 8 bases, with 15 bases between them. Germline V gene lookup returns CDR1 LGHDT and CDR2 YNNKEL (reference sequence). CDR3 size: 14 residues. The CDR3 spells CASSPLGGAHEQFF. For the CDR3, the DNA is TGTGCCAGCAGCCCCCTGGGGGGGGCCCATGAGCAGTTCTTC.

The chain combines TRBV28 with TRBJ2-1, with 9 bases aligning to TRBD1. The CDR3 consists of 15 residues. V dropped 2 bases and J dropped 4; count of bases not matched to a gene: 3. Per germline, CDR1 MDHEN and CDR2 SYDVKM. CDR3 in DNA: TGTGCCAGCAGTTTAGGGACAGGGATATACAATGAGCAGTTCTTC. Translating gives CASSLGTGIYNEQFF.

This clone was seen only a few times. The chain couples TRBV10-2 to TRBJ1-5, with 7 positions matching TRBD1. CDR3 length: 14 residues. The junction had 3 bases not matched to a gene; V was cut back by 3 bases and J by 4 bases. Germline V gives CDR1 WSHSY, CDR2 SAAADI. CDR3 sequence (DNA): TGCGCCAGCAGTGACGGCAGGGGGAATCAGCCCCAGCATTTT. Protein sequence: CASSDGRGNQPQHF.

The chain recombines TRBV29-1 with TRBJ1-1; tentative D call: TRBD1 (6 bases). V was pared by 4 bases and J by 5 bases, with 8 bases between. The CDR3 has 11 residues. Germline CDR1 is SQVTM and CDR2 is ANQGSEA. The CDR3 here is CSVVGATEAFF. The DNA for the CDR3 is TGCAGCGTTGTGGGGGCAACTGAAGCTTTCTTT.

The rearrangement links TRBV28 to TRBJ2-7; D is possibly TRBD2 (6 bases). Trimming removed 2 bases at V and 4 bases at J, with 6 bases between. Germline CDR1 is MDHEN and CDR2 is SYDVKM. The CDR3 is made up of 12 amino acids. CDR3 DNA: TGTGCCAGCAGTTTAGGAGGGTACGAGCAGTACTTC. This gives the protein CASSLGGYEQYF.

This clone was detected only once. The chain combines TRBV3-1 (or the pseudogene TRBV3-2) with TRBJ1-6; 8 bases line up with TRBD1. CDR3 length equals 15 residues. V was clipped by 3 bases and J by 9 bases; unmatched bases: 7. In germline, CDR1 is LGHDT, CDR2 YNNKEL (reference sequence). The CDR3 region is CASSHGQGIGSPLHF. The CDR3 DNA sequence: TGTGCCAGCAGCCACGGACAGGGAATTGGTTCACCCCTCCACTTT.

The chain carries TRBV9 and TRBJ1-1; D is unclear. Between the trimmed V and J ends, which lost 0 bases and 0 bases, there was a span of 6 bases. CDR1 and CDR2 from the germline V gene are SGDLS and YYNGEE. This CDR3 has 14 amino acids. CDR3 sequence reads: CASSVDGMNTEAFF. CDR3 DNA sequence: TGTGCCAGCAGCGTAGACGGGATGAACACTGAAGCTTTCTTT.

CDR3: CASSQQGSYNSPLHF. Here the CDR3 DNA reads TGCGCCAGCAGCCAACAGGGGAGCTATAATTCACCCCTCCACTTT. The chain links TRBV5-1 to TRBJ1-6, with 7 bases matching TRBD1. V dropped 4 bases and J dropped 3; count of bases not matched to a gene: 4. The V gene's germline CDR1 is SGHRS and CDR2 YFSETQ. CDR3 size: 15 residues.

The chain combines TRBV15 with TRBJ2-3, with a possible D match to TRBD1 (6 bases). Trimming removed 6 bases at V and 6 bases at J, with 19 bases between. The CDR3 loop spans 15 amino acids. The germline gives CDR1 LNHNV, CDR2 YYDKDF (reference sequence). CDR3 bases: TGTGCCACCAGTCTGGGACACCTCGGTTGGGATACGCAGTATTTT. Residues: CATSLGHLGWDTQYF.

This clone came up once. The gene calls are TRBV5-4 and TRBJ2-1, with a weak D call TRBD2 (6 bases). CDR1 and CDR2 from the germline V gene are SGHNT and YYREEE (reference sequence). V was shortened by 2 bases and J by 0 bases, with 9 bases between the two germline ends. This CDR3 contains 15 residues. The CDR3 nucleotides are TGTGCCAGCAGCTTCTCGGGAGACTCCTACAATGAGCAGTTCTTC. Translated, it gives CASSFSGDSYNEQFF.

The rearrangement links TRBV28 to TRBJ1-6, with D maybe TRBD1 (6 bases). V lost 5 bases, J lost 7 bases, and 12 bases lay in between. CDR1 is MDHEN, CDR2 SYDVKM, per germline. The CDR3 sequence is 14 residues long. CDR3 sequence: CASSGQTFNSPLHF. The CDR3 bases are TGTGCCAGCAGTGGACAGACTTTCAATTCACCCCTCCACTTT.

V usage is TRBV30 and J usage is TRBJ2-2; the D gene is possibly TRBD2 (5 bases). V was trimmed by 5 bases and J by 6 bases, leaving 10 bases between them. The germline gives CDR1 GTSNPN, CDR2 SVGIG (reference sequence). The CDR3 is 12 amino acids. CDR3: CAWVGLSGELFF. The CDR3 DNA sequence: TGTGCCTGGGTTGGACTGTCCGGGGAGCTGTTTTTT.

This rearrangement joins TRBV28 to TRBJ2-7, with 10 bases identical to TRBD2. CDR3 length: 14 amino acids. Looked up from germline, CDR1 is MDHEN and CDR2 is SYDVKM. V lost 6 bases to trimming and J lost 0 bases; unmatched junction nucleotides: 2. The CDR3 coding sequence is TGTGCCAGCAGAGCTAGCGGGAGCTCCTACGAGCAGTACGTC. Translated, it gives CASRASGSSYEQYV.

A few counts support this clone. J is TRBJ1-1 and V is TRBV2; D is perhaps TRBD1 (6 bases). V was shortened by 5 bases and J by 5 bases, with 15 bases between the two germline ends. The CDR3 runs to 14 residues. Germline CDR1 SNHLY, CDR2 FYNNEI. The CDR3 DNA is TGTGCCAGCAGTCCCGAAAGGGGGATGACTGAAGCTTTCTTT. Its protein is CASSPERGMTEAFF.

V usage is TRBV3-1 (or the pseudogene TRBV3-2) and J usage is TRBJ2-1; no definite D call. Trimming removed 4 bases at V and 6 bases at J, with 10 bases between. Germline CDR1 reads LGHDT; CDR2 reads YNNKEL (reference sequence). This CDR3 is 13 amino acids long. CDR3 DNA: TGTGCCAGCAGCCTTTCCGGCGGCAATGAGCAGTTCTTC. This encodes CASSLSGGNEQFF.